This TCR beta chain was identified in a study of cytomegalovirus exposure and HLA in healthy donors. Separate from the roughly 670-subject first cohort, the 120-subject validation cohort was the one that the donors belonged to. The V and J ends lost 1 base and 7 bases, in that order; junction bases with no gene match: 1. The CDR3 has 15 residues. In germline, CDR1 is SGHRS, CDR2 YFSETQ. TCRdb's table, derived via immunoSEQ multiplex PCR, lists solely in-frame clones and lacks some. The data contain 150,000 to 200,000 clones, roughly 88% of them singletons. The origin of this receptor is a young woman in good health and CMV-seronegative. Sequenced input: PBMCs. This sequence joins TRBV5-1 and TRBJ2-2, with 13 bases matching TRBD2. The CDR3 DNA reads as TGCGCCAGCAGCTTGACTAGCGGGAGGGACGGGGAGCTGTTTTTT. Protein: CASSLTSGRDGELFF.